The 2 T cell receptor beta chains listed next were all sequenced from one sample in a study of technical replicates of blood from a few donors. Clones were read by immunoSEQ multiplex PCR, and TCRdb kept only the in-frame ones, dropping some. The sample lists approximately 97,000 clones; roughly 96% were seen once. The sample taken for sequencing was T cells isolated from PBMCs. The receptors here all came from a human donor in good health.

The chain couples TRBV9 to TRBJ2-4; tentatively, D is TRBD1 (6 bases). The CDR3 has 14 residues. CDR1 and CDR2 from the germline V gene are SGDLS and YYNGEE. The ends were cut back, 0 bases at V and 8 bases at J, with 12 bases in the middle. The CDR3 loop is CASSVAGARDIQYF. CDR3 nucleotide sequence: TGTGCCAGCAGCGTAGCAGGGGCTAGGGACATTCAGTACTTC.

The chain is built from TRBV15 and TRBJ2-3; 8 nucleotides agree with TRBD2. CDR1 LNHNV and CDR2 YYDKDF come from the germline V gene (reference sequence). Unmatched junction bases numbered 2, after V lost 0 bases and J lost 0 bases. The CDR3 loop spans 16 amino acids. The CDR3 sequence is CATSREASGSTDTQYF. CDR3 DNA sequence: TGTGCCACCAGCAGAGAGGCTAGCGGGAGCACAGATACGCAGTATTTT.